The sequence of this T cell receptor (beta chain) was determined in a study of blood T cell repertoires in COVID-19. This table comes from immunoSEQ multiplex PCR, and its TCRdb copy is limited to in-frame clones, with some not included. This sample has 270,000 or so clones, with 86% found just once. This clone was found a few times. The V segment lost 5 bases and the J segment 4 bases; nucleotides outside the gene matches: 2. This CDR3 has 12 residues. The germline V gene encodes CDR1 SGHAT and CDR2 FQNNGV. Sample: peripheral blood. This rearrangement joins TRBV11-2 to TRBJ2-7, with 7 nucleotides matching TRBD1. This TCR derives from a woman aged 30 to 39 with COVID-19, enrolled during active disease. Here the CDR3 DNA reads TGTGCCAGCAGCCGACAGGGTTACGAGCAGTACTTC. It encodes CASSRQGYEQYF.